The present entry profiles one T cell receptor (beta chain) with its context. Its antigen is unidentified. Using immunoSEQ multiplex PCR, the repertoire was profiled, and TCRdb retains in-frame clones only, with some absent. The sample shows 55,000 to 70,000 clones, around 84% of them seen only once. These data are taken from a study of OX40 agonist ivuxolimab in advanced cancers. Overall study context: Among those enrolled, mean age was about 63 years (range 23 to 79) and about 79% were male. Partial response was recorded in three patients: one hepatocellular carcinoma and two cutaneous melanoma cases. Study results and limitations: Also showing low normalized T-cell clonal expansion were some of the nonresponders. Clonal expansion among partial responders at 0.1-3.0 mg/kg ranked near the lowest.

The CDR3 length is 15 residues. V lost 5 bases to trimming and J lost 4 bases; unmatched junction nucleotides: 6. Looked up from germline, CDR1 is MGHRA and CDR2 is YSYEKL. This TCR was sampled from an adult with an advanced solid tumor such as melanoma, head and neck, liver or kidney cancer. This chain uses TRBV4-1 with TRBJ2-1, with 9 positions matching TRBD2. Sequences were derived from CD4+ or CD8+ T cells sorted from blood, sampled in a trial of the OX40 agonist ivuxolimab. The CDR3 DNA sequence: TGCGCCAGCAGCATTAGCGGGAGCAAGTACAATGAGCAGTTCTTC. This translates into CASSISGSKYNEQFF.